The clone carrying this T cell receptor beta chain was seen a handful of times. Its antigen is still unknown. Trimming shortened V by 1 base and J by 3 bases, and 10 bases separated the two germline ends. CDR1 and CDR2 (germline): SQVTM, ANQGSEA. This CDR3 spans 13 amino acids. Treatment of the sample: oral pan-JAK inhibitor, 5-10 mg twice daily. Punch biopsies of lesional scalp, plus peripheral blood, were taken from alopecia areata patients. Reverse transcription of extracted RNA yielded cDNA, which provided the sequencing template. Profiled with immunoSEQ multiplex PCR; TCRdb holds only in-frame clones, not every one. The sample lists some 220,000 clones; around three fifths were seen once. This sample is drawn from a study of CD8+ T cells in alopecia areata. As for the study in general: Treatment comprised oral tofacitinib, 5 to 10 mg twice daily, in treated patients. The study, taken as a whole, reports: Clonality in the scalp and expanded CD8+ clones ranked among the top 100 were significantly decreased by tofacitinib.

The sequence derives from a human donor with alopecia areata. Source: CD4+ T cells sorted from blood, taken at week 4, from a patient treated with tofacitinib. The genes are TRBV29-1 and TRBJ2-7; D is perhaps TRBD1 (6 bases). The CDR3 here is CSVEGQGIYEQYF. CDR3 bases: TGCAGCGTTGAAGGGCAGGGGATCTACGAGCAGTACTTC.